At least ten counts were recorded for the clone carrying this T cell receptor beta chain. The sample comes from a study of early T cells in non-severe SARS-CoV-2 infection. About the study: From unsorted whole blood, bulk RNA was sequenced, and the chains remained unpaired.

Individual cDNA molecules received unique molecular identifiers. MiXCR was run by TCRdb on the 5' RACE reads, yielding one entry per CDR3 protein. Of about 29,000 distinct CDR3 sequences listed, 4.5% to 5% were seen once; the top ten hold 6.3%. The sample was whole blood. This clonotype was obtained from an adult who was a healthcare worker with PCR-confirmed SARS-CoV-2 infection or an uninfected control (not recorded which).

CDR3 DNA: TGTGCCAGCAGTCCTTGGCGGGGGGGAGATACGCAGTATTTT. Its protein product is CASSPWRGGDTQYF. This rearrangement joins TRBV2 to TRBJ2-3; 9 bases agree with TRBD2. This CDR3 is built from 14 residues. Germline CDR1 SNHLY, CDR2 FYNNEI. V trimming: 5 bases; J trimming: 5 bases; junction bases outside the gene matches: 5.